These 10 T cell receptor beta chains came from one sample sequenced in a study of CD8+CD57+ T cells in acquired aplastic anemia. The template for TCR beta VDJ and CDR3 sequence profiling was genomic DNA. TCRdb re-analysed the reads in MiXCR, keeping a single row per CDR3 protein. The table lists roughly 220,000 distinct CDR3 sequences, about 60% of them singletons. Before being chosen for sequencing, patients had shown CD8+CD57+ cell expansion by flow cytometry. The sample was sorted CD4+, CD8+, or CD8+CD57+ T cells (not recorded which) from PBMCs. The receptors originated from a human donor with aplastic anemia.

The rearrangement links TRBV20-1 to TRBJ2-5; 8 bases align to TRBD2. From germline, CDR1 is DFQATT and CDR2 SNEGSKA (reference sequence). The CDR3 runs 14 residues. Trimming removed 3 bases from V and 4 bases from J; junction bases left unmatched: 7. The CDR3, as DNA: TGCAGTGCTAGTTTCGGGGGGGCGGGAGAGACCCAGTACTTC. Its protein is CSASFGGAGETQYF.

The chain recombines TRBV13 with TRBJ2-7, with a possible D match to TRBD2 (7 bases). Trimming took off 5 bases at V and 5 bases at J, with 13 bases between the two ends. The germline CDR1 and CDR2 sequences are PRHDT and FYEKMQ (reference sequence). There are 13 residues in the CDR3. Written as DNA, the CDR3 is TGTGCCAGCAGCATTAGGGGGGGGGACGAGCAGTACTTC. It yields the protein CASSIRGGDEQYF.

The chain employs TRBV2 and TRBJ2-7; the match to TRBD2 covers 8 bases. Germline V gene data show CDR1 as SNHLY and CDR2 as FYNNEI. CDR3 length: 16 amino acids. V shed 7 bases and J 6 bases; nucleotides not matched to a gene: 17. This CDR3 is CASKGTSGSSSREQYF. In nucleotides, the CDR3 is TGTGCCAGCAAAGGGACTAGTGGGAGTAGTTCGCGCGAGCAGTACTTC.

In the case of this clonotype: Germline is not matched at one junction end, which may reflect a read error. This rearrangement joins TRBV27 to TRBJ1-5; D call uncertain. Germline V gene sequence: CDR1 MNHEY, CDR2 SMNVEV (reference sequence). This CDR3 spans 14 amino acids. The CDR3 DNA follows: TGTGCCCGCAGATCTCTAACTTGCAATCAGCCCCAGCATTTT. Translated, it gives CARRSLTCNQPQHF.

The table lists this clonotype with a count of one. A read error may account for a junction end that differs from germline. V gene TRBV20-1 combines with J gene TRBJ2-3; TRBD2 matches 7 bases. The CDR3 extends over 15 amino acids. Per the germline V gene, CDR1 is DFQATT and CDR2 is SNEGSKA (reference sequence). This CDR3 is CSARDWREYQDTQYF. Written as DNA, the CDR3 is TGCAGTGCTAGAGATTGGCGGGAGTATCAAGATACTCAGTATTTT.

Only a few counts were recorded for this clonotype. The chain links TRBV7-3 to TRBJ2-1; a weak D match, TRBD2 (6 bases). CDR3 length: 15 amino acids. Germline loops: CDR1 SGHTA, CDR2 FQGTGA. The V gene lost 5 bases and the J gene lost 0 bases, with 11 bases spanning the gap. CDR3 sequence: CASSQGGSSYNEQFF. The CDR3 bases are TGTGCCAGCAGCCAAGGAGGGAGCTCCTACAATGAGCAGTTCTTC. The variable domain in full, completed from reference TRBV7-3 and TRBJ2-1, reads GAGVSQTPSNKVTEKGKYVELRCDPISGHTALYWYRQSLGQGPEFLIYFQGTGAADDSGLPNDRFFAVRPEGSVSTLKIQRTERGDSAVYLCASSQGGSSYNEQFFGPGTRLTVL.

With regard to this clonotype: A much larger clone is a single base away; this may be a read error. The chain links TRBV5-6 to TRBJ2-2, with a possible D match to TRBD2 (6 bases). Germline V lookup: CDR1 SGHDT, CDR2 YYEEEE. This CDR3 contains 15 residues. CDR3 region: CASSSGDLDTGVLFF. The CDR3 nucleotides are TGTGCCAGCAGTTCGGGGGACTTAGACACCGGGGTGCTGTTTTTT.

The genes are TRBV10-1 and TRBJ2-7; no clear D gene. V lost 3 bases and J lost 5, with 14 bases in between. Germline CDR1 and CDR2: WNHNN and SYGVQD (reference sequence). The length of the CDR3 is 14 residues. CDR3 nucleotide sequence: TGCGCCAGCAGTGAAGGTCTAGTAGGCCACGAGCAGTACTTC. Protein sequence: CASSEGLVGHEQYF.

The CDR3 bases are TGCAGTGCTAGAGATGGTAGTCACTTTAACTATGGCTACACCTTC. It codes for CSARDGSHFNYGYTF. This chain uses TRBV20-1 with TRBJ1-2; unclear D gene. The CDR3 extends over 15 amino acids. CDR1 and CDR2 from the germline V gene are DFQATT and SNEGSKA (reference sequence). V was trimmed by 0 bases and J by 1 base, leaving 12 bases between them.

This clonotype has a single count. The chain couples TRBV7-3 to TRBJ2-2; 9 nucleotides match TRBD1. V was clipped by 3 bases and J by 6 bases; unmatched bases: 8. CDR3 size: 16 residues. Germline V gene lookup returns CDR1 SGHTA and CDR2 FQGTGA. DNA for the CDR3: TGTGCCAGCAGCTTTGGGACAGGGTCATTTTCCGGGGAGCTGTTTTTT. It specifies CASSFGTGSFSGELFF. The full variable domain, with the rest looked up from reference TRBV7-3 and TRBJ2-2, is GAGVSQTPSNKVTEKGKYVELRCDPISGHTALYWYRQSLGQGPEFLIYFQGTGAADDSGLPNDRFFAVRPEGSVSTLKIQRTERGDSAVYLCASSFGTGSFSGELFFGEGSRLTVL.